One sample yielded the 20 T cell receptor beta chains listed below, sequenced in a study of tumor-infiltrating lymphocytes in oesophageal squamous cell carcinoma. TCRdb re-called the PCR reads through MiXCR, storing one row per CDR3 protein. Of some 8,300 distinct CDR3 sequences in the sample, 60% to 70% were seen once. What was sequenced was esophageal tumor tissue. Every receptor here comes from a female donor with esophageal squamous cell carcinoma.

This clonotype is classed as medium-sized. This chain joins TRBV10-3 and TRBJ2-1; TRBD1 matches at 10 bases. Losses at the gene ends were 10 bases for V and 12 bases for J; bases not matched to a gene: 3. The CDR3 is made up of 10 amino acids. Germline V gene data show CDR1 as ENHRY and CDR2 as SYGVKD. As DNA, the CDR3 is TGTGCCACCTGGGACAGGGGGCAGTTCTTC. Translating gives CATWDRGQFF.

This rearrangement joins TRBV28 to TRBJ2-5; TRBD2 matches at 12 bases. The DNA end is more similar to TRBJ2-1, so the J call may be wrong. The CDR3 sequence is 15 residues long. The germline gives CDR1 MDHEN, CDR2 SYDVKM. CDR3 sequence (DNA): TGTGCCAGCAGACGGACTAGCGGGATGGCTGATGAGCAGTTCTTC. It encodes CASRRTSGMADEQFF.

This chain's CDR3 is CASSQDTNTEAFF. DNA of the CDR3: TGTGCCAGCAGCCAAGACACGAACACTGAAGCTTTCTTT. The chain recombines TRBV7-6 with TRBJ1-1; no firm D call. The germline CDR1 and CDR2 sequences are SGHVS and FNYEAQ. The CDR3 spans 13 residues. Deletions cut 5 bases from V and 1 base from J, with 8 bases between. The variable domain in full, with the rest retrieved from reference TRBV7-6 and TRBJ1-1, is GAGVSQSPRYKVTKRGQDVALRCDPISGHVSLYWYRQALGQGPEFLTYFNYEAQQDKSGLPNDRFSAERPEGSISTLTIQRTEQRDSAMYRCASSQDTNTEAFFGQGTRLTVV.

V and J are TRBV11-1 and TRBJ2-1; TRBD1 or TRBD2 may be the D gene (5 bases each). This CDR3 comprises 16 residues. CDR1 is SGHAT and CDR2 is FQDESV in the germline V gene (reference sequence). V was trimmed by 3 bases and J by 9 bases, leaving 21 bases between them. CDR3 nucleotides: TGTGCCAGCAGCTTCTGGGGACGTACACAAATGGGTGAGCAGTTCTTC. It yields the protein CASSFWGRTQMGEQFF.

The chain links TRBV5-6 to TRBJ2-6, with TRBD2 identical over 10 bases. With the DNA end fitting TRBJ2-7 better, the J assignment may be wrong. The CDR3 spans 15 residues. The germline gives CDR1 SGHDT, CDR2 YYEEEE. The DNA for the CDR3 is TGTGCCAGCAGCTTATCAGCGGGGGGGCCCTACGAGCAGTACTTC. It specifies CASSLSAGGPYEQYF.

V gene TRBV7-2 combines with J gene TRBJ2-7; 11 bases map to TRBD2. The end of the DNA is better explained by TRBJ2-1, so the J call may be wrong. CDR1 and CDR2 (germline): SGHTA, FQGNSA. This CDR3 spans 16 amino acids. The CDR3 DNA reads TGTGCCAGCAGCCTAGGTTTTAGCGGGGGGGACAATGAGCAGTTCTTC. It codes for CASSLGFSGGDNEQFF.

The chain recombines TRBV5-6 with TRBJ2-3; the match to TRBD2 covers 7 bases. The CDR3 is made up of 15 amino acids. CDR1 and CDR2 from the germline V gene are SGHDT and YYEEEE. V shed 1 base and J 3 bases; nucleotides not matched to a gene: 5. The CDR3 DNA reads TGTGCCAGCAGCTTGATGCTTAGCGGGACAGATACGCAGTATTTT. This gives the protein CASSLMLSGTDTQYF. Looking up the rest from reference TRBV5-6 and TRBJ2-3 gives the full variable domain: DAGVTQSPTHLIKTRGQQVTLRCSPKSGHDTVSWYQQALGQGPQFIFQYYEEEERQRGNFPDRFSGHQFPNYSSELNVNALLLGDSALYLCASSLMLSGTDTQYFGPGTRLTVL.

This clonotype was seen more than once but under ten times. This chain connects TRBV28 to TRBJ2-2, with 8 bases matching TRBD2. V trimming: 5 bases; J trimming: 6 bases; junction bases outside the gene matches: 5. Germline values: CDR1 MDHEN, CDR2 SYDVKM. The CDR3 is 14 amino acids. CDR3 amino acids: CASSQTSAAGELFF. The CDR3 region has the DNA TGTGCCAGCAGTCAGACTAGCGCGGCCGGGGAGCTGTTTTTT.

The rearrangement joins TRBV24-1 to TRBJ2-3, with D possibly called TRBD1 or TRBD2 (6 bases each). The DNA end favors TRBJ2-5, so the J call may be wrong. The CDR3 loop spans 14 amino acids. Germline V gives CDR1 KGHDR, CDR2 SFDVKD. CDR3 DNA: TGTGCCACCAGTGATACAGGGACTGGGGAGACCCAGTACTTC. As protein: CATSDTGTGETQYF.

This chain links TRBV5-1 with TRBJ2-5; D is unclear. The J call may be incorrect, as the DNA end agrees better with TRBJ2-1. The CDR3 has 14 amino acids. Germline V gene sequence: CDR1 SGHRS, CDR2 YFSETQ. DNA for the CDR3: TGCGCCAGCAGCATCGGTATAGGTTGGAATGAGCAGTTCTTC. As protein: CASSIGIGWNEQFF.

The chain links TRBV6-1 to TRBJ1-2, with D perhaps matching TRBD1 (6 bases). V shed 4 bases and J shed 5 bases, with 11 bases lying between them. The CDR3 runs to 13 residues. Per germline, CDR1 MNHNS and CDR2 SASEGT. The CDR3 sequence: CASSGQGRYGYTF. The CDR3 bases are TGTGCCAGCAGTGGTCAGGGGAGGTATGGCTACACCTTC.

This rearrangement joins TRBV7-8 to TRBJ2-4, with TRBD1 matching over 8 bases. The J call could be wrong; TRBJ2-7 is a better fit for the DNA end. Germline V lookup: CDR1 SGHVS, CDR2 FQNEAQ. The CDR3 covers 13 residues. The CDR3 sequence: CASSWDRTYEQYF. CDR3 bases: TGTGCCAGCAGCTGGGACAGGACCTACGAGCAGTACTTC.

The count of this clonotype is one. V gene TRBV7-4 combines with J gene TRBJ2-5; no clear D. The last part of the DNA fits TRBJ2-1 better; the J call may be wrong. Germline values: CDR1 SGHVT, CDR2 SQSDAQ. CDR3 length: 12 residues. CDR3 sequence (DNA): TGTGCCAGCAGCTTAGACGTCAATGAGCAGTTCTTC. Translated, it gives CASSLDVNEQFF.

This rearrangement joins TRBV7-3 to TRBJ2-4; 9 bases line up with TRBD1. The J call may be in error: the DNA end matches TRBJ2-1 better. CDR1 is SGHTA and CDR2 is FQGTGA in the germline V gene. The CDR3 extends over 13 amino acids. The CDR3 coding sequence is TGTGCCAGCAGCTTGGACAGGGGCAATGAGCAGTTCTTC. Amino acids: CASSLDRGNEQFF.

The chain couples TRBV7-9 to TRBJ2-6, with D hard to call. The last part of the DNA fits TRBJ2-7 better; the J call may be wrong. The germline gives CDR1 SEHNR, CDR2 FQNEAQ (reference sequence). The CDR3 is 13 residues long. This CDR3 reads CASSLASGPEQYF. DNA for the CDR3: TGTGCCAGCAGCTTAGCTTCAGGTCCCGAGCAGTACTTC.

The chain carries TRBV28 and TRBJ2-7, with 7 positions matching TRBD1. V dropped 8 bases and J dropped 6; count of bases not matched to a gene: 7. There are 12 residues in the CDR3. Germline CDR1 reads MDHEN; CDR2 reads SYDVKM. This CDR3 is CASGNRGGEQYF. DNA for the CDR3: TGTGCCAGCGGAAACAGGGGTGGCGAGCAGTACTTC.

This clonotype has a single count. This sequence joins TRBV7-6 and TRBJ2-7; 9 bases line up with TRBD1. Germline V CDR1 and CDR2: SGHVS, FNYEAQ. This CDR3 spans 15 amino acids. Losses at the gene ends were 4 bases for V and 2 bases for J; bases not matched to a gene: 6. The CDR3 DNA sequence: TGTGCCAGCAGCTACAGGGGACAGGGTACCTACGAGCAGTACTTC. It yields the protein CASSYRGQGTYEQYF.

V usage is TRBV4-3 and J usage is TRBJ2-5; 7 bases match TRBD2. The J call is uncertain, as TRBJ2-1 better fits the DNA end. CDR3 length: 19 residues. Germline CDR1 reads LGHNA; CDR2 reads YSLEER. CDR3 sequence (DNA): TGCGCCAGCAGCCAACGGGACTACCAGAGCGCAGGAGCATACAATGAGCAGTTCTTC. It yields the protein CASSQRDYQSAGAYNEQFF.

V is TRBV7-2 and J is TRBJ2-5; TRBD2 agrees at 8 bases. The J call may be mistaken, given a closer DNA end match to TRBJ2-7. This CDR3 region has 13 residues. CDR1 is SGHTA and CDR2 is FQGNSA in the germline V gene. The CDR3 DNA reads as TGTGCCAGCAAAATAGCGGGGCCCTACGAGCAGTACTTC. Encoded protein: CASKIAGPYEQYF.

Only one count was recorded for this clonotype. The chain links TRBV7-6 to TRBJ2-4; 9 nucleotides line up with TRBD2. Near its end, the DNA agrees better with TRBJ2-5, so the J call may be wrong. The CDR3 has 15 amino acids. Germline V gene data show CDR1 as SGHVS and CDR2 as FNYEAQ. The CDR3 spells CASSLGGRGQETQYF. As DNA, the CDR3 is TGTGCCAGCAGCTTAGGCGGGAGGGGACAAGAGACCCAGTACTTC.